One sample yielded the 12 T cell receptor beta chains listed below, sequenced in a study of CD8 T cells in ankylosing spondylitis. Study outcomes and limitations: Several highly homologous variants formed a TCR beta motif that appeared characteristic of ankylosing spondylitis blood.

Via MiXCR, TCRdb re-called the 5' RACE reads, giving one row per CDR3 protein. The sample includes a few hundred thousand distinct CDR3 sequences, approximately 8.2% seen only once; the top ten take more than 14%. Their cognate antigens are unknown. Sequenced input: blood, either unsorted or a sorted T cell fraction (not recorded which). The source is a male donor with ankylosing spondylitis.

This clonotype was recorded a few times. The chain employs TRBV29-1 and TRBJ2-2; D is unclear. Germline CDR1 and CDR2: SQVTM and ANQGSEA. V shed 4 bases and J shed 1 base, with 10 bases lying between them. The CDR3 extends over 14 amino acids. The CDR3 here is CSVGISGNTGELFF. The DNA of the CDR3 is TGCAGCGTTGGGATATCTGGGAACACCGGGGAGCTGTTTTTT.

The chain employs TRBV28 and TRBJ2-5; tentatively, D is TRBD2 (6 bases). The V end lost 6 bases, the J end lost 5 bases, and 10 bases lay between the germline ends. CDR1 MDHEN and CDR2 SYDVKM come from the germline V gene. This CDR3 is built from 12 residues. The CDR3 sequence: CASRRRGETQYF. CDR3 coding DNA: TGTGCCAGCAGGAGACGGGGGGAGACCCAGTACTTC. The full variable domain, with the rest looked up from reference TRBV28 and TRBJ2-5, is DVKVTQSSRYLVKRTGEKVFLECVQDMDHENMFWYRQDPGLGLRLIYFSYDVKMKEKGDIPEGYSVSREKKERFSLILESASTNQTSMYLCASRRRGETQYFGPGTRLLVL.

This clonotype was seen at least ten times. The chain links TRBV15 to TRBJ2-7; weak D call: TRBD1 (8 bases). Trimming removed 7 bases from V and 3 bases from J, with 16 bases in between. The germline V gene has CDR1 LNHNV and CDR2 YYDKDF (reference sequence). This CDR3 contains 14 residues. CDR3 sequence: CATKGTGGDYEQYF. CDR3 bases: TGTGCCACCAAGGGAACAGGGGGGGACTACGAGCAGTACTTC.

V is TRBV7-3 and J is TRBJ1-1; the D is unclear. This CDR3 is built from 13 residues. Germline CDR1 is SGHTA and CDR2 is FQGTGA. The CDR3 loop is CASGVDGNTEAFF. The CDR3 nucleotides read TGTGCTTCCGGAGTGGACGGTAACACTGAAGCTTTCTTT.

The table lists this clonotype with a few counts. At one end the junction does not follow the germline gene, possibly because of a read error. V gene TRBV29-1 combines with J gene TRBJ2-7; the match to TRBD1 covers 8 bases. CDR3 size: 12 residues. Per germline, CDR1 SQVTM and CDR2 ANQGSEA. CDR3 sequence reads: CSVRTGSSEQYF. DNA for the CDR3: TGCAGCGTTCGGACAGGGTCCTCCGAGCAGTACTTC.

The chain uses TRBV4-1 and TRBJ2-7; D is perhaps TRBD1 (5 bases). CDR1 MGHRA and CDR2 YSYEKL come from the germline V gene. The length of the CDR3 is 12 residues. V was shortened by 3 bases and J by 7 bases, with 10 bases between the two germline ends. The CDR3 loop is CASSHLDSEQYF. The CDR3 bases are TGCGCCAGCAGCCACTTAGACAGTGAGCAGTACTTC.

The rearrangement uses TRBV4-3 and TRBJ2-3; a possible D gene is TRBD2 (6 bases). The CDR3 sequence is 16 residues long. CDR1 LGHNA and CDR2 YSLEER come from the germline V gene. Trimming shortened V by 0 bases and J by 5 bases, and 15 bases separated the two germline ends. The CDR3 DNA sequence: TGCGCCAGCAGCCAAGATGCGGGGTACCGAAAAGATACGCAGTATTTT. Protein sequence: CASSQDAGYRKDTQYF.

The chain recombines TRBV3-1 with TRBJ2-4, with 10 bases aligning to TRBD2. Germline V gives CDR1 LGHDT, CDR2 YNNKEL (reference sequence). The CDR3 runs 19 residues. The V and J ends lost 1 base and 2 bases, in that order; junction bases with no gene match: 11. This CDR3 reads CASSQGASGRAVPKNIQYF. In nucleotides, the CDR3 is TGTGCCAGCAGCCAAGGGGCCAGCGGGAGGGCCGTTCCCAAAAACATTCAGTACTTC.

This clonotype has at least ten counts. The chain recombines TRBV6-4 with TRBJ2-1, with 8 bases aligning to TRBD1. The CDR3 consists of 13 residues. Germline assignment: CDR1 MRHNA and CDR2 SNTAGT. The V gene end was trimmed by 6 bases and the J gene end by 9 bases; junction bases not matched to a gene: 7. This chain's CDR3 is CASSPDRGGEQFF. The CDR3 DNA reads TGTGCCAGCAGCCCAGACAGGGGCGGTGAGCAGTTCTTC.

There are a few counts of this clonotype. The genes are TRBV12-3 or TRBV12-4 and TRBJ2-5, with 10 bases aligning to TRBD1. This CDR3 is built from 14 residues. Trimming took 6 bases from V and 3 from J; bases not matched to a gene: 4. The chain's CDR3 is CASRETGGEETQYF. The CDR3 DNA reads as TGTGCCAGCAGGGAGACAGGGGGCGAAGAGACCCAGTACTTC.

This clonotype was detected ten times or more. The J gene is TRBJ2-3, the V gene TRBV7-3; D is perhaps TRBD2 (6 bases). V lost 6 bases to trimming and J lost 5 bases, with 12 bases between them. This CDR3 spans 13 amino acids. In germline, CDR1 is SGHTA, CDR2 FQGTGA. CDR3 amino acids: CASSRLVGDTQYF. The CDR3 coding sequence is TGTGCCAGCAGTAGACTAGTGGGAGATACGCAGTATTTT.

This clonotype showed up just a few times. The rearrangement uses TRBV20-1 and TRBJ1-3; D possibly corresponds to TRBD1 (5 bases). Trimming pared 0 bases from V and 2 bases from J, leaving 8 bases between. Per germline, CDR1 DFQATT and CDR2 SNEGSKA (reference sequence). CDR3 length: 14 residues. CDR3 DNA: TGCAGTGCTAGAGATTCGACAGCTGGAAACACCATATATTTT. Protein: CSARDSTAGNTIYF.